This is a list of T cell receptor beta chains from one sample in a study of spatial heterogeneity in lung cancer. From the 5' RACE reads, TCRdb called clonotypes with MiXCR, one entry per CDR3 protein. Seen here are more than 95,000 distinct CDR3 sequences, approximately 12% observed once, and the top ten hold approximately 16%. The source was PBMCs, collected at follow-up. These receptors were obtained from a male donor with early-stage non-small cell lung cancer. CDR3s include the opening cysteine and the closing phenylalanine or tryptophan. D genes are given only for firm matches. Not every row has a clone size; where given, it reads once, few, many or a size class.

cdr3_aa	cdr3_nt	j_call	v_call	d_call	clone_size
CAIRSTGVHEQYF	TGTGCCATCAGATCAACAGGGGTACACGAGCAGTACTTC	TRBJ2-7	TRBV10-3	TRBD1	many
CASSPLPGELFF	TGTGCCAGCAGCCCCCTCCCCGGGGAGCTGTTTTTT	TRBJ2-2	TRBV11-2	.	.
CATSEVGNSPLHF	TGTGCCACCAGTGAAGTGGGAAATTCACCCCTCCACTTT	TRBJ1-6	TRBV24-1	.	few
CASSVGQGLYNEQFF	TGTGCCAGCAGCGTAGGGCAGGGTTTGTACAATGAGCAGTTCTTC	TRBJ2-1	TRBV9	.	many
CASSEEGPQHF	TGTGCCAGCAGTGAAGAGGGGCCCCAGCATTTT	TRBJ1-5	TRBV6-1	.	.
CASSPAPSYMHNEQFF	TGTGCCAGCAGCCCAGCCCCCTCTTACATGCACAATGAGCAGTTCTTC	TRBJ2-1	TRBV7-9	.	medium-sized
CASSRGQENYEQYF	TGTGCCAGCAGTCGCGGACAAGAAAACTACGAGCAGTACTTC	TRBJ2-7	TRBV4-2	.	few
CASRPSGAGLVEKLFF	TGTGCCAGCAGACCCTCCGGGGCGGGGCTGGTCGAAAAACTGTTTTTT	TRBJ1-4	TRBV28	.	.
CASSLRGGKAFF	TGTGCCAGCAGTTTGAGAGGTGGTAAAGCTTTCTTT	TRBJ1-1	TRBV12-3/TRBV12-4	.	.
CASSLARVGNEQFF	TGTGCCAGCAGCTTAGCGCGGGTAGGCAATGAGCAGTTCTTC	TRBJ2-1	TRBV7-8	.	many
CASSHQISNQPQHF	TGTGCCAGCAGCCACCAAATTAGCAATCAGCCCCAGCATTTT	TRBJ1-5	TRBV3-1	.	many
CASSPGQGRAKLFF	TGTGCCAGCAGTCCGGGACAGGGCAGGGCAAAACTGTTTTTT	TRBJ1-4	TRBV28	TRBD1	few
CASSRGVTDTQYF	TGCGCCAGCAGCAGGGGGGTCACAGATACGCAGTATTTT	TRBJ2-3	TRBV4-3	.	few
CASSFGQTVAKNIQYF	TGTGCCAGCAGTTTCGGACAGACGGTAGCCAAAAACATTCAGTACTTC	TRBJ2-4	TRBV28	.	.
CASSPLGSGELFF	TGTGCCAGCAGCCCCCTGGGCTCCGGGGAGCTGTTTTTT	TRBJ2-2	TRBV7-6	.	.
CAISGSGDRQYF	TGTGCCATCAGTGGGTCTGGGGATAGGCAGTACTTC	TRBJ2-7	TRBV10-3	.	many
CASSNEQALPYEQYF	TGCGCCAGCAGCAACGAACAGGCCCTCCCGTACGAGCAGTACTTC	TRBJ2-7	TRBV5-1	.	many
CASSLSQRQETQYF	TGCGCCAGCAGCTTGTCTCAGCGACAAGAGACCCAGTACTTC	TRBJ2-5	TRBV5-1	.	many
CASSHQQGNQPQHF	TGTGCCAGTAGTCATCAACAGGGGAATCAGCCCCAGCATTTT	TRBJ1-5	TRBV19	TRBD1	few
CAISGSTGETQYF	TGTGCCATCAGTGGGTCCACGGGGGAGACCCAGTATTTT	TRBJ2-3	TRBV10-3	.	many
CAATSDRVNQPQHF	TGTGCCGCCACGAGCGACAGGGTCAATCAGCCCCAGCATTTT	TRBJ1-5	TRBV6-6	TRBD1	.
CSVQTGGAREQYF	TGCAGCGTTCAGACAGGGGGAGCGAGGGAGCAGTACTTC	TRBJ2-7	TRBV29-1	TRBD1	many
CAGTGVNTGELFF	TGTGCCGGGACAGGGGTGAACACCGGGGAGCTGTTTTTT	TRBJ2-2	TRBV6-1	TRBD1	few
CASSLSPSTDTQYF	TGTGCCAGCAGCTTATCACCGAGCACAGATACGCAGTATTTT	TRBJ2-3	TRBV5-4	.	few
CASSHNEDTEAFF	TGTGCCAGCAGCCATAATGAAGACACTGAAGCTTTCTTT	TRBJ1-1	TRBV3-1	.	.
CASSDGQGDYEQYF	TGCGCCAGCAGCGACGGACAGGGGGACTACGAGCAGTACTTC	TRBJ2-7	TRBV5-1	TRBD1	few
CASSGLAGGLGYEQYF	TGTGCCAGCTCTGGACTAGCGGGGGGACTCGGGTACGAGCAGTACTTC	TRBJ2-7	TRBV19	TRBD2	.